Here is one T cell receptor beta chain with its context. Its antigen remains unidentified. The time point here: baseline, week 1 (first vaccination visit). Sample treatment: pre-vaccination baseline after standard-of-care therapy. New WHO grade 3 or 4 astrocytomas that were IDH1-mutant and ATRX-lost occurred in the donors. Generated by immunoSEQ multiplex PCR, the TCRdb table keeps only in-frame clones and is missing some. The sample lists about 92,000 clones; about four fifths were seen once. Germline trimming cut 4 bases from V and 2 bases from J; bases unmatched to any gene: 1. This CDR3 is 13 amino acids long. The germline V gene has CDR1 MGHRA and CDR2 YSYEKL. This entry comes from a study of a mutant IDH1 vaccine in newly diagnosed glioma. The overall study: Most had both radiotherapy and temozolomide beforehand; others had only one. General study findings and limits: Most patients, around 94%, showed vaccine-induced immune responses.

This receptor was taken from a woman between 50 and 59 years old with glioma. The chain employs TRBV4-1 and TRBJ2-7; 8 bases are a match to TRBD1. The source was PBMCs, collected from a glioma patient treated with radiotherapy, temozolomide or both. The CDR3 nucleotides are TGCGCCAGCAGCCCGGGACAGGCCTACGAGCAGTACTTC. Translation: CASSPGQAYEQYF.